This T cell receptor beta chain appears in the sequencing data of a study of cytomegalovirus exposure and HLA in healthy donors. From germline, CDR1 is ENHRY and CDR2 SYGVKD. V was pared by 11 bases and J by 3 bases, with 13 bases between. The CDR3 runs 12 residues. Profiling relied on immunoSEQ multiplex PCR, and the TCRdb table lists in-frame clones only, not all of them. This sample has some 69,000 clones; around 97% occur once, and the top ten carry under 2.5%. From the roughly 110-subject validation cohort, which was separate from the roughly 670-subject first cohort, the donors were drawn. The clonotype comes from a man aged 18 to 35 in good health and CMV-seronegative. Sequenced: PBMCs. The rearrangement uses TRBV10-3 and TRBJ1-2, with D unresolved. Written as DNA, the CDR3 is TGTGCCGCGGGTCCTGCGGACTATGGCTACACCTTC. Translation gives CAAGPADYGYTF.